This TCR beta chain was recovered during a study of T cell responses to AZD1222 COVID-19 vaccine. The repertoire was sequenced with immunoSEQ multiplex PCR; TCRdb's copy has only in-frame clones and lacks some. The sample includes about 160,000 clones, 80% to 90% of them seen just once. Overall study results and limits: Just a handful of AZD1222 recipients tested seropositive at baseline.

In the case of this clone: Antigen specificity is unknown.

The sample was peripheral blood, taken on day 0 of AZD1222 vaccination. This receptor was taken from an adult in good health.

CDR3: CASRVDRGNYGYTF. The CDR3 DNA follows: TGTGCCAGCAGGGTGGACAGGGGGAACTATGGCTACACCTTC. The rearrangement joins TRBV6-5 to TRBJ1-2; 10 nucleotides line up with TRBD1. The V gene's germline CDR1 is MNHEY and CDR2 SVGAGI. Trimming removed 6 bases from V and 2 bases from J; junction bases left unmatched: 3. The CDR3 runs to 14 residues.